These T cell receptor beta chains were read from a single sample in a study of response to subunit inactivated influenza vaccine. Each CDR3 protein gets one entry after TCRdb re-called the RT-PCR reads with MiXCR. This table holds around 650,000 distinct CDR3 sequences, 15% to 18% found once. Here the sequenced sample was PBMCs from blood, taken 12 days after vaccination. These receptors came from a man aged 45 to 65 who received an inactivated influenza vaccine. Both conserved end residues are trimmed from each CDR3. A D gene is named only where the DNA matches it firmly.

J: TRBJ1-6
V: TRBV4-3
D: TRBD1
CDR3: ASSQEASGTAFLH

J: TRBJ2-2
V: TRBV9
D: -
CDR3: ASSVVGGTGELF

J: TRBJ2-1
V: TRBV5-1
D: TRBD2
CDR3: ASKRGAGGDNEQF

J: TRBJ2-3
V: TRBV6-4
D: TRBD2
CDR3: ASSALAGADTQY

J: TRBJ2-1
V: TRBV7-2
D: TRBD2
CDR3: ASSLAGTSGASSYNEQF

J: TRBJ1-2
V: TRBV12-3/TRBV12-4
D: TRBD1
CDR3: ASRMAGQGATGRGYT

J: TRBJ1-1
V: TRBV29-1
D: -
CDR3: SVALVLTANTEAF

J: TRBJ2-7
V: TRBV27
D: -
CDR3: ASSVKASSYEQY

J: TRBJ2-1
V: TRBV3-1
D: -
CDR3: ASSPDISLYNEQF

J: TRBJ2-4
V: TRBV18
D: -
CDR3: ASSRPGHPPGGIAKNIQY

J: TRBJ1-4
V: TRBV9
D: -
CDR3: ASSVSGATNEKLF

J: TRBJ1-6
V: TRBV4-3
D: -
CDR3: ASSQGPISPLH

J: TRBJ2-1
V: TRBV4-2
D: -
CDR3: ASSQVTRGPLYNEQF

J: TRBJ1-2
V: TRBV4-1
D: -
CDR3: ASSQSSAGQYYGYT

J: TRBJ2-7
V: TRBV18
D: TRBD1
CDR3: ASSPTGGGYYEQY

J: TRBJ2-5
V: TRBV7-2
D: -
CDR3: ASSLAWKRTANGQY

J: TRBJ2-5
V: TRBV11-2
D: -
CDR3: ASSLTYSLGETQY

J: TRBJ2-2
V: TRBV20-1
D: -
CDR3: SASPNGKAGELF

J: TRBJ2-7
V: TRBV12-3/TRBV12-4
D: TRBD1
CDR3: ASAGGRNSYEQY

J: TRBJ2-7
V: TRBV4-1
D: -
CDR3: ASSQEAQTYEQY

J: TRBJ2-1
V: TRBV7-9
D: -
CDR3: ASSKSGLTYNEQF

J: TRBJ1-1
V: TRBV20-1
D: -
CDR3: SARDSSNTEAF

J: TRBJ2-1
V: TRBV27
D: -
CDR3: ASSLYRAHEQF

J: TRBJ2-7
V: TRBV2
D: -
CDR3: ASSERPGLGSSYEQY

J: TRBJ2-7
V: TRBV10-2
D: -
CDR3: ASSEEGAGEQY

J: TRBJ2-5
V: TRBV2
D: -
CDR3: ASNTGSGTQY

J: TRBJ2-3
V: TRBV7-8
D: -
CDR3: ASSFSIATDTQY

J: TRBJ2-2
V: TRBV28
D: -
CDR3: ASSGRPSGELF

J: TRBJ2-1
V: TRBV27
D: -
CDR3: ASSVRYHKGNEQF

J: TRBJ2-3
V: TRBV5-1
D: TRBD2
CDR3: ASSDTSGGVTDTQY

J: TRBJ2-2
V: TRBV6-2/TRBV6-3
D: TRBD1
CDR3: ASSRTVGTALFAGELF

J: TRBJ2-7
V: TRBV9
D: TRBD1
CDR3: ASSAGQGATYEQY

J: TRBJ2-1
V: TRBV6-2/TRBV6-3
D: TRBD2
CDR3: ASRRGTSGREYNPNEQF

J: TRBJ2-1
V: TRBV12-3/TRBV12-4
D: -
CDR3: ASSFLGARYNEQF

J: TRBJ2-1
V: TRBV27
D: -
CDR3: ASRPTDYNEQF

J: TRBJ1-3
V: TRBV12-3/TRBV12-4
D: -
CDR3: AGTMARRGNTIY

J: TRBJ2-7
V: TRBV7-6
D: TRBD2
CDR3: ASSLGRGDVSPSYEQY

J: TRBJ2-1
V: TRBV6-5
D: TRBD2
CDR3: ASSYTRVAGYNEQF

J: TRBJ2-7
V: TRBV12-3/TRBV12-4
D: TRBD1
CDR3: ASSSTGAYEQY

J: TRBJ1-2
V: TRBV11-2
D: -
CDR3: ASSSDSFYGYT

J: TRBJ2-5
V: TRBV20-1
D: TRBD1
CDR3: SARTGQKVQETQY

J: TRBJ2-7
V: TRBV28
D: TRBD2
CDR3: ASSLEAGGPSYEQY

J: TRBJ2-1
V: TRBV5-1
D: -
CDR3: ASSIGQNNEQF

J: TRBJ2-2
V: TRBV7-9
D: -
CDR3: ASSSSTGELF

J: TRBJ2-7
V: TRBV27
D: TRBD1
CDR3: ASSLSRTGVYEQY

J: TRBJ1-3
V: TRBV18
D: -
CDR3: ASSPQDTIY

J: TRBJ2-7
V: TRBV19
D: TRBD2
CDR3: ASSGLAGGPGYEQY

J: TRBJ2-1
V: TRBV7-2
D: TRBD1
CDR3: ASRPSTGGLYNEQF